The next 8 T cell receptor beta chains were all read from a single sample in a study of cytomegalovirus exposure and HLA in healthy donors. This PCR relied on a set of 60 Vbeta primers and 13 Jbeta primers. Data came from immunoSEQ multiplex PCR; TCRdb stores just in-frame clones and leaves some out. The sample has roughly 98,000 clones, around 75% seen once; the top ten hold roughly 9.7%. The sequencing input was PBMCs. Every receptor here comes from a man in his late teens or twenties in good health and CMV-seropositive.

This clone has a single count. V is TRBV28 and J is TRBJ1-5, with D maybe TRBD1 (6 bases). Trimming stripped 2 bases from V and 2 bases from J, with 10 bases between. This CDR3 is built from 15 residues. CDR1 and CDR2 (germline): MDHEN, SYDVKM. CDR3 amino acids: CASSLTGLGNQPQHF. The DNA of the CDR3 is TGTGCCAGCAGTTTAACAGGGTTGGGCAATCAGCCCCAGCATTTT.

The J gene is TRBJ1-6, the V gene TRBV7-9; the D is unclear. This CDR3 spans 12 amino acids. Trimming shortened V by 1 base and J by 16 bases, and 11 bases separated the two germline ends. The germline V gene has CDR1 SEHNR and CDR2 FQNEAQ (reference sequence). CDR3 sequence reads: CASSLEGGPLHF. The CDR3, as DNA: TGTGCCAGCAGCTTAGAGGGAGGTCCTCTCCACTTT.

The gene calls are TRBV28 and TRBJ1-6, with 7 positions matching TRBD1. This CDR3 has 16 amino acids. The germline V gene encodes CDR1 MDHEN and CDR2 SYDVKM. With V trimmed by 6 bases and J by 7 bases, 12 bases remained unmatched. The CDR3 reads CASRDPGGFKNSPLHF. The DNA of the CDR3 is TGTGCCAGCAGGGACCCAGGGGGTTTTAAGAATTCACCCCTCCACTTT.

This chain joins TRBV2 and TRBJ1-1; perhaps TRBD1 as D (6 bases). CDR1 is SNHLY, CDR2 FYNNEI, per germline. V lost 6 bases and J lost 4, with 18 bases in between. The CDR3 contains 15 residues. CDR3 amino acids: CASRHTEGGSTEAFF. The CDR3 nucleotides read TGTGCCAGCAGGCATACTGAAGGGGGAAGCACTGAAGCTTTCTTT.

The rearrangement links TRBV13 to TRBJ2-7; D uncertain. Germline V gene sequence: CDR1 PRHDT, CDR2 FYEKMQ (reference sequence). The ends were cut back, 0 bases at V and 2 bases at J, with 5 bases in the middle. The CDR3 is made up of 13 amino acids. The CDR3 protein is CASSLGSAYEQYF. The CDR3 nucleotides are TGTGCCAGCAGCTTAGGTTCCGCCTACGAGCAGTACTTC.

In DNA, the CDR3 is TGTGCCAGCAGCCAAGGACAAAGATCCGGCCACAACTCTGGGGCCAACGTCCTGACTTTC. This gives the protein CASSQGQRSGHNSGANVLTF. The rearrangement joins TRBV14 to TRBJ2-6; D gene uncertain. V was trimmed by 1 base and J by 0 bases, leaving 19 bases between them. The CDR3 consists of 20 residues. The germline CDR1 and CDR2 sequences are SGHDN and FVKESK.

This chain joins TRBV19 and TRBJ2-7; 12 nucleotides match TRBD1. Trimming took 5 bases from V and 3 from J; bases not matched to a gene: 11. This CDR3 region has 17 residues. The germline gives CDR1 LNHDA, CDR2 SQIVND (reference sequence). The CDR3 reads CASSVDFRDRGHYEQYF. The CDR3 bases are TGTGCCAGTAGTGTCGACTTCCGGGACAGGGGGCACTACGAGCAGTACTTC. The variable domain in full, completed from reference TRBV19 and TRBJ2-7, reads DGGITQSPKYLFRKEGQNVTLSCEQNLNHDAMYWYRQDPGQGLRLIYYSQIVNDFQKGDIAEGYSVSREKKESFPLTVTSAQKNPTAFYLCASSVDFRDRGHYEQYFGPGTRLTVT.

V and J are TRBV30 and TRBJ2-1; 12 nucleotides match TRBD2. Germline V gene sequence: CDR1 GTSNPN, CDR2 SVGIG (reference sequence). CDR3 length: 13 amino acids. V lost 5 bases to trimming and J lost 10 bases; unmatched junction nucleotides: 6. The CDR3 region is CAWLAGGPGEQFF. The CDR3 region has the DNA TGTGCCTGGCTAGCGGGGGGGCCGGGGGAGCAGTTCTTC.